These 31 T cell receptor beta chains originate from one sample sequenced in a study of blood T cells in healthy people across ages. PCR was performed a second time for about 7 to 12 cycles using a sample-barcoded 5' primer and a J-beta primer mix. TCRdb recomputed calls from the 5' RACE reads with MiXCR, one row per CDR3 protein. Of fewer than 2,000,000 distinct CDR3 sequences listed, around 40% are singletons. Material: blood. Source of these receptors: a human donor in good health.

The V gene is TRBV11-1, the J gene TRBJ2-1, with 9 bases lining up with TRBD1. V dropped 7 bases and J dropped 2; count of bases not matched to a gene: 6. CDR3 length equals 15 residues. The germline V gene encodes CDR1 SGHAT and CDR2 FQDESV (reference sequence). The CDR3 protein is CASTGGQGAYNEQFF. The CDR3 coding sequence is TGTGCCAGCACCGGGGGACAGGGCGCCTACAATGAGCAGTTCTTC.

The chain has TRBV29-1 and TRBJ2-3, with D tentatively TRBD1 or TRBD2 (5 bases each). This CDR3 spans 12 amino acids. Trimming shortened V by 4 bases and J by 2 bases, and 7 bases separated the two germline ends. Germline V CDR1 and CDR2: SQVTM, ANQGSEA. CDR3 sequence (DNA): TGCAGCGTTGGGGGGATCACAGATACGCAGTATTTT. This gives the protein CSVGGITDTQYF.

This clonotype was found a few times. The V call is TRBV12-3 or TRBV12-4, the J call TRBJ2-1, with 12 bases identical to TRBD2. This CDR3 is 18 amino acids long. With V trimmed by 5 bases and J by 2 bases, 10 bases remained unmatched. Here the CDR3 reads CASSRRTLAGGTYNEQFF. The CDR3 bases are TGTGCCAGCAGTCGCCGTACACTAGCGGGGGGAACCTACAATGAGCAGTTCTTC.

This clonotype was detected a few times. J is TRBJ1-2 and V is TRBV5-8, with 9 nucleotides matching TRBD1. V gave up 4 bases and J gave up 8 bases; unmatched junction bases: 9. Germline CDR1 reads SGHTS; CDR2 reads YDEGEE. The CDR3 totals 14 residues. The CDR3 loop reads CASSPGQGTFGYTF. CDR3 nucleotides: TGTGCCAGCAGCCCGGGACAGGGTACGTTCGGCTACACCTTC.

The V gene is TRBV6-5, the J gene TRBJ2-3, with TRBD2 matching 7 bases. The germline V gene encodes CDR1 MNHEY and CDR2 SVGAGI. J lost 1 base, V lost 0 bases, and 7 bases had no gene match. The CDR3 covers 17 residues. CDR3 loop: CASSYSQLAVGTDTQYF. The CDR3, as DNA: TGTGCCAGCAGTTACTCCCAGCTAGCGGTGGGCACAGATACGCAGTATTTT.

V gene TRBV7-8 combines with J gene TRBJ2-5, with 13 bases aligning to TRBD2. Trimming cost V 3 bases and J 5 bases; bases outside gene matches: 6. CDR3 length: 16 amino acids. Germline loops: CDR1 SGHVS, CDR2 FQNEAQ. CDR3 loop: CASSFGGTSGVETQYF. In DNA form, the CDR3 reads TGTGCCAGCAGCTTTGGGGGGACTAGCGGGGTTGAGACCCAGTACTTC.

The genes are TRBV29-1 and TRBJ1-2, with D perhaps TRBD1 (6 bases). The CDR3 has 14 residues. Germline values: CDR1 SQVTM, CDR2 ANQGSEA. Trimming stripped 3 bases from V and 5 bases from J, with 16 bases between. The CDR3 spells CSVDDGQSPYGYTF. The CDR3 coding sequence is TGCAGCGTTGATGATGGACAGAGCCCATATGGCTACACCTTC. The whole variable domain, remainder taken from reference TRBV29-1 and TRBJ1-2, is SAVISQKPSRDICQRGTSLTIQCQVDSQVTMMFWYRQQPGQSLTLIATANQGSEATYESGFVIDKFPISRPNLTFSTLTVSNMSPEDSSIYLCSVDDGQSPYGYTFGSGTRLTVV.

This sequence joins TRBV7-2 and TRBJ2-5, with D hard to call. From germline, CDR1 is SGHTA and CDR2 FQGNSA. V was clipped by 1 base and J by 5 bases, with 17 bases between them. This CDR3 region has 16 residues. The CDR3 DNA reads TGTGCCAGCAGCTTAGATACAGCAGGACGGCAGGAGACCCAGTACTTC. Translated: CASSLDTAGRQETQYF.

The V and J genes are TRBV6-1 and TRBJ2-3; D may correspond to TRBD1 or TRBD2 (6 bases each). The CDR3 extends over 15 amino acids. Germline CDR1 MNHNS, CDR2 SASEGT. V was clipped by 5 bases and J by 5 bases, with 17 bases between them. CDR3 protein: CASSRGGGHRDTQYF. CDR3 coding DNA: TGTGCCAGCAGTAGAGGAGGGGGGCATAGAGATACGCAGTATTTT.

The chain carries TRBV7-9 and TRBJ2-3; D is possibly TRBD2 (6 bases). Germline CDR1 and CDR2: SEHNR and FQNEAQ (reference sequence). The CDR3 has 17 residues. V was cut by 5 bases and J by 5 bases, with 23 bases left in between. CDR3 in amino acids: CASSPSRGWEGGDTQYF. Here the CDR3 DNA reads TGTGCCAGCAGCCCCTCCCGGGGGTGGGAAGGAGGAGATACGCAGTATTTT.

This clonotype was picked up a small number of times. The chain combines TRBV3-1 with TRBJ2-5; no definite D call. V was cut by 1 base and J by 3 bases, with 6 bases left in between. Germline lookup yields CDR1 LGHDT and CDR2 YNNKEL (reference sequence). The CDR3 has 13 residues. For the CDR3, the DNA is TGTGCCAGCAGCCAAGGCGGTAAAGAGACCCAGTACTTC. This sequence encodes CASSQGGKETQYF.

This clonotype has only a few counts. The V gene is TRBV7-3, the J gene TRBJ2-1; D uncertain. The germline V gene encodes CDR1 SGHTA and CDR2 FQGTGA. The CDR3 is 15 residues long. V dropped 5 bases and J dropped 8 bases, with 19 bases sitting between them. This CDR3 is CASSRRSRFLDEQFF. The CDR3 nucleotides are TGTGCCAGCAGCCGACGAAGTAGGTTCCTAGATGAGCAGTTCTTC.

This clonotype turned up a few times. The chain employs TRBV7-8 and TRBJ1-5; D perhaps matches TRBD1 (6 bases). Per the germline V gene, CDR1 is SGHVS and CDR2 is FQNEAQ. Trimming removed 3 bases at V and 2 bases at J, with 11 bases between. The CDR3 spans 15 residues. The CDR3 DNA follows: TGTGCCAGCAGCTTTGGGGGGCAGGGCAATCAGCCCCAGCATTTT. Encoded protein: CASSFGGQGNQPQHF.

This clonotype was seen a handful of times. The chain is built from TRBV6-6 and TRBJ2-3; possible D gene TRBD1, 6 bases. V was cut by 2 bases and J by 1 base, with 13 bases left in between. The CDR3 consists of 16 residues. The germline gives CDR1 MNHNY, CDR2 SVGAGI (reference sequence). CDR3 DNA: TGTGCCAGCAGTTACCGAGGGGGAGTGGGCACAGATACGCAGTATTTT. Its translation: CASSYRGGVGTDTQYF.

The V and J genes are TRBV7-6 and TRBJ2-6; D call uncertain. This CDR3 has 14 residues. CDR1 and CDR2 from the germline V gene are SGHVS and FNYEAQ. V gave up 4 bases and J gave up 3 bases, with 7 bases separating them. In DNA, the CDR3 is TGTGCCAGCAGCTCCGCACTTGGGGCCAACGTCCTGACTTTC. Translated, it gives CASSSALGANVLTF.

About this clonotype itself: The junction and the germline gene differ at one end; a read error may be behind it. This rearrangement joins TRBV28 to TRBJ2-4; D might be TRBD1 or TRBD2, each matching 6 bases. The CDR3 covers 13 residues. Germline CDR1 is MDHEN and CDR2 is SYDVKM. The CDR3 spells CANSSGGVNIQYF. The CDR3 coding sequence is TGTGCCAACAGTTCCGGGGGCGTGAACATTCAGTACTTC.

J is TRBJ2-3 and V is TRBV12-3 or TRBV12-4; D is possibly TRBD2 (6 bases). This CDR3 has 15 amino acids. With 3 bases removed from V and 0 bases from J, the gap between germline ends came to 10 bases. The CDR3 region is CASSFDGTSTDTQYF. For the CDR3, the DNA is TGTGCCAGCAGTTTTGATGGGACTAGCACAGATACGCAGTATTTT.

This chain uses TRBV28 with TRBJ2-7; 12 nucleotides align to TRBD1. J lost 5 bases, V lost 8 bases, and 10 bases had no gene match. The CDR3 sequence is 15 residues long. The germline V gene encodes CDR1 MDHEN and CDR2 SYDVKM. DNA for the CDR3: TGTGCCAGCGCGACGGTAGGGACAGGGGGCCACGAGCAGTACTTC. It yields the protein CASATVGTGGHEQYF.

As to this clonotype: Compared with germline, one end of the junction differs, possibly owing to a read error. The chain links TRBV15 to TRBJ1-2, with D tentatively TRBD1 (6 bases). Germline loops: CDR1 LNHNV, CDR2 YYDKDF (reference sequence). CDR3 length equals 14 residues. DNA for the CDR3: TGTGCCACCAGCATGGACAGCCAGATTAAGGGCTACATCTTC. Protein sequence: CATSMDSQIKGYIF.

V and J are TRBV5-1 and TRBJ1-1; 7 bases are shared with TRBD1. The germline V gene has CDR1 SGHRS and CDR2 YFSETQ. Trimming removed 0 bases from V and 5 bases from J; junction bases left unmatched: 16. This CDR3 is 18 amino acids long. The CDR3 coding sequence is TGCGCCAGCAGCTTGGCCCCCTATAAGGGGGCGATCACAACTGAAGCTTTCTTT. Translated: CASSLAPYKGAITTEAFF.

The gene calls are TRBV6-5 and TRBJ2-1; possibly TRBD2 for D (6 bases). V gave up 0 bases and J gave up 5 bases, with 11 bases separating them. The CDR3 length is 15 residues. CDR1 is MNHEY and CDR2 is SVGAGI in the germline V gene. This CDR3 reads CASSYSARGNNEQFF. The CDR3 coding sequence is TGTGCCAGCAGTTACTCAGCGCGGGGCAACAATGAGCAGTTCTTC.

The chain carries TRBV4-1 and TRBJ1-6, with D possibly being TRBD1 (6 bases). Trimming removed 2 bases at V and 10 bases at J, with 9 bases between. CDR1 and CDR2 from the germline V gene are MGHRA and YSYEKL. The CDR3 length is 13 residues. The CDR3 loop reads CASSQRTDSPLHF. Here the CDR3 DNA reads TGCGCCAGCAGCCAACGGACAGACTCACCCCTCCACTTT.

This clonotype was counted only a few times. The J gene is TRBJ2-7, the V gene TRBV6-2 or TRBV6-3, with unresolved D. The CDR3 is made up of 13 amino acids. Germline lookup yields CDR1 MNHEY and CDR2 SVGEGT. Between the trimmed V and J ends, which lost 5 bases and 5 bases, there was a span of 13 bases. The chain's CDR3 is CASSRPLPHEQYF. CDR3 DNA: TGTGCCAGCAGTCGGCCCCTGCCCCACGAGCAGTACTTC.

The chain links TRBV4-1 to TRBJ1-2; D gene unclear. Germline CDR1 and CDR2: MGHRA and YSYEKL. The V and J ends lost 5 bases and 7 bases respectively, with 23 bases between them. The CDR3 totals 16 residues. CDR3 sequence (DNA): TGCGCCAGCAGCACACGGAACGGGATATTCACTGGTGGCTACACCTTC. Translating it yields CASSTRNGIFTGGYTF.

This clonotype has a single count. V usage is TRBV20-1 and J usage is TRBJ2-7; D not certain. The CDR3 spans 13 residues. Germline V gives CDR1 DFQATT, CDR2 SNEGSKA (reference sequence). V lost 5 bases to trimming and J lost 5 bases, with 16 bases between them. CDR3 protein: CSAADGSRDEQYF. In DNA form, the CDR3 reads TGCAGTGCTGCGGACGGGTCTCGGGACGAGCAGTACTTC.

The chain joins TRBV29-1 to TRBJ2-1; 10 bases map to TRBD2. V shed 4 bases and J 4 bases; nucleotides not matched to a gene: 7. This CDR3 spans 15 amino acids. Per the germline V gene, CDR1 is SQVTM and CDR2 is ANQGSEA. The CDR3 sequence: CSVVWLAGAYNEQFF. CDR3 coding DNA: TGCAGCGTTGTGTGGCTAGCGGGGGCTTACAATGAGCAGTTCTTC.

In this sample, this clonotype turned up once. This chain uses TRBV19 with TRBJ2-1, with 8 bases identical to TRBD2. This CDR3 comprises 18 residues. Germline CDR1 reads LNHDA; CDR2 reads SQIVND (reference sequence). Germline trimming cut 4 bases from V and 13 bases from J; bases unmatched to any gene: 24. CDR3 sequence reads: CASSRLAGNFAPGETQFF. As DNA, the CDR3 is TGTGCCAGTAGTAGGTTAGCGGGGAATTTCGCCCCGGGCGAGACCCAGTTCTTC.

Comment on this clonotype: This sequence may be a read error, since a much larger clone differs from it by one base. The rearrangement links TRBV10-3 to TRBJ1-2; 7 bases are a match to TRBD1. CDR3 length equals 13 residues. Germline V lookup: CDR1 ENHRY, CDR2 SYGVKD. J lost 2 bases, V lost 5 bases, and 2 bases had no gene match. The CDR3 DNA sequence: TGTGCCATCAGTAAACAGGGGAACTATGGCTACACCTTC. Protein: CAISKQGNYGYTF.

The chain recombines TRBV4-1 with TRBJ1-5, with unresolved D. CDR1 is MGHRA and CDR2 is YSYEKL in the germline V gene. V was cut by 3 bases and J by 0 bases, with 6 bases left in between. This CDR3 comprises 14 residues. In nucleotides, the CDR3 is TGCGCCAGCAGCCAGTTTATTAGCAATCAGCCCCAGCATTTT. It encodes CASSQFISNQPQHF.

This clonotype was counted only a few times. The DNA for the CDR3 is TGCAGTGCTAGTGTTGACCCATACAATGAGCAGTTCTTC. Its protein is CSASVDPYNEQFF. This sequence joins TRBV20-1 and TRBJ2-1; D is ambiguous. The CDR3 totals 13 residues. With 3 bases removed from V and 4 bases from J, the gap between germline ends came to 10 bases. CDR1 DFQATT and CDR2 SNEGSKA come from the germline V gene (reference sequence).

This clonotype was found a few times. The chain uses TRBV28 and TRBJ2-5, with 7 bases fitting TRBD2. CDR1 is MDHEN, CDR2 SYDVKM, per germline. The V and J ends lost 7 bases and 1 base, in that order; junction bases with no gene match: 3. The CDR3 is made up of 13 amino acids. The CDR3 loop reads CASIKRGQETQYF. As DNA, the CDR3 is TGTGCCAGCATTAAGCGGGGCCAAGAGACCCAGTACTTC.